These 16 T cell receptor beta chains share one sample of origin, sequenced in a study of patients and donors after allogeneic stem cell transplantation. TCRdb independently ran MiXCR on the RT-PCR reads; one entry per CDR3 protein. The sample consists of under 200,000 distinct CDR3 sequences, approximately 30% of them appearing once. What was sequenced was blood, either unsorted or a sorted T cell fraction (not recorded which). Source of these receptors: a human donor who was either an allogeneic HSCT recipient or a stem cell or donor lymphocyte infusion donor (not recorded which). It is not recorded whose cells these are; they may come from a transplant donor.

This clonotype is a singleton in its sample. The J gene is TRBJ2-3, the V gene TRBV6-5; 12 nucleotides agree with TRBD2. The V gene end was trimmed by 5 bases and the J gene end by 4 bases; junction bases not matched to a gene: 7. Germline V gene data show CDR1 as MNHEY and CDR2 as SVGAGI. The CDR3 is 16 amino acids. The CDR3 is CASSLGLAGNADTQYF. CDR3 coding DNA: TGTGCCAGCAGTCTTGGACTAGCGGGGAACGCAGATACGCAGTATTTT.

This clonotype was found a few times. The chain carries TRBV5-1 and TRBJ1-3; no firm D call. V dropped 3 bases and J dropped 0 bases, with 16 bases sitting between them. The length of the CDR3 is 17 residues. CDR1 and CDR2 from the germline V gene are SGHRS and YFSETQ. CDR3 DNA sequence: TGCGCCAGCAGCTCCAGCGGTGCGGCGAGCTCTGGAAACACCATATATTTT. It specifies CASSSSGAASSGNTIYF.

This clonotype turned up a few times. The rearrangement joins TRBV29-1 to TRBJ2-7, with D tentatively TRBD2 (6 bases). This CDR3 is built from 16 residues. Trimming shortened V by 1 base and J by 4 bases, and 20 bases separated the two germline ends. The germline CDR1 and CDR2 sequences are SQVTM and ANQGSEA. CDR3 protein: CSVEAPIDGGDYEQYF. DNA for the CDR3: TGCAGCGTTGAAGCCCCCATCGACGGAGGGGATTACGAGCAGTACTTC.

The rearrangement joins TRBV4-3 to TRBJ2-7, with 11 bases fitting TRBD1. Germline CDR1 reads LGHNA; CDR2 reads YSLEER. The CDR3 length is 15 residues. With 3 bases clipped from V and 5 bases from J, the junction kept 6 bases outside the gene matches. The DNA of the CDR3 is TGCGCCAGCAGCCACAAGGACAGGGGGCACCACGAGCAGTACTTC. Protein sequence: CASSHKDRGHHEQYF.

This clonotype has ten or more counts. The chain joins TRBV18 to TRBJ1-1; D is undetermined. V was cut by 2 bases and J by 3 bases, with 10 bases left in between. This CDR3 region has 14 residues. The germline CDR1 and CDR2 sequences are KGHSH and LQKENI. Written as DNA, the CDR3 is TGTGCCAGCTCACCAGGGTTGGGAGACACTGAAGCTTTCTTT. As protein: CASSPGLGDTEAFF.

The chain is built from TRBV29-1 and TRBJ2-7, with D possibly being TRBD2 (5 bases). V dropped 5 bases and J dropped 7 bases, with 27 bases sitting between them. The CDR3 is 16 amino acids. Germline CDR1 and CDR2: SQVTM and ANQGSEA. The CDR3, as DNA: TGCAGCGTTTCCGACTCGCCTCCCCCGGGGTTGTATGAGCAGTACTTC. Protein: CSVSDSPPPGLYEQYF.

This clonotype was detected only a few times. This chain links TRBV29-1 with TRBJ2-5; TRBD1 is a possible D gene (5 bases). Trimming removed 7 bases from V and 5 bases from J, with 14 bases in between. The V gene's germline CDR1 is SQVTM and CDR2 ANQGSEA. This CDR3 spans 12 amino acids. The CDR3 nucleotides read TGCAGCGCATCGACAGCGCGGGAGACCCAGTACTTC. It yields the protein CSASTARETQYF. Full variable domain (missing parts from reference TRBV29-1 and TRBJ2-5): SAVISQKPSRDICQRGTSLTIQCQVDSQVTMMFWYRQQPGQSLTLIATANQGSEATYESGFVIDKFPISRPNLTFSTLTVSNMSPEDSSIYLCSASTARETQYFGPGTRLLVL.

Details on this clonotype: This may stem from a read error, because a much larger clone lies one nucleotide away. This chain joins TRBV12-3 or TRBV12-4 and TRBJ1-1, with D unresolved. The CDR3 totals 13 residues. This CDR3 is CAGSKFKRDEAFF. The CDR3 region has the DNA TGTGCCGGCAGCAAATTCAAGAGGGATGAAGCTTTCTTT.

This clonotype has just a few counts. V usage is TRBV12-3 or TRBV12-4 and J usage is TRBJ2-2; 7 bases line up with TRBD2. This CDR3 region has 14 residues. V was pared by 7 bases and J by 2 bases, with 4 bases of the junction left unmatched. CDR3 in DNA: TGTGCCAGCAAAAGCGGGACCAACACCGGGGAGCTGTTTTTT. Protein product: CASKSGTNTGELFF.

This clonotype has only a few counts. The J gene is TRBJ1-4, the V gene TRBV29-1, with D unclear. Trimming cost V 7 bases and J 8 bases, with 14 bases left between them. The CDR3 totals 12 residues. Germline CDR1 reads SQVTM; CDR2 reads ANQGSEA. The CDR3 reads CSAGPSGEKLFF. The DNA for the CDR3 is TGCAGCGCCGGTCCCTCGGGGGAAAAACTGTTTTTT. The full variable domain, with the rest looked up from reference TRBV29-1 and TRBJ1-4, is SAVISQKPSRDICQRGTSLTIQCQVDSQVTMMFWYRQQPGQSLTLIATANQGSEATYESGFVIDKFPISRPNLTFSTLTVSNMSPEDSSIYLCSAGPSGEKLFFGSGTQLSVL.

This clonotype was detected once. The V and J genes are TRBV27 and TRBJ2-1; 8 bases are shared with TRBD1. V was pared by 5 bases and J by 10 bases, with 13 bases of the junction left unmatched. The germline CDR1 and CDR2 sequences are MNHEY and SMNVEV (reference sequence). This CDR3 spans 15 amino acids. CDR3 sequence reads: CASSDTGGAVMEQFF. Here the CDR3 DNA reads TGTGCCAGCAGTGACACAGGGGGAGCGGTCATGGAGCAGTTCTTC.

The chain combines TRBV19 with TRBJ1-4; TRBD1 might be the D (5 bases). Trimming pared 7 bases from V and 4 bases from J, leaving 10 bases between. Germline CDR1 and CDR2: LNHDA and SQIVND (reference sequence). This CDR3 has 13 amino acids. CDR3 bases: TGTGCCAGTAAGAGGGGATTTAATGAAAAACTGTTTTTT. Residues: CASKRGFNEKLFF.

This clonotype was counted only a few times. The chain links TRBV28 to TRBJ1-3; the match to TRBD1 covers 8 bases. The CDR3 has 16 residues. The junction had 6 bases not matched to a gene; V was cut back by 5 bases and J by 0 bases. Germline V gene sequence: CDR1 MDHEN, CDR2 SYDVKM. CDR3 nucleotide sequence: TGTGCCAGCAGTCTTAAACAGGGGGTCTCTGGAAACACCATATATTTT. It yields the protein CASSLKQGVSGNTIYF.

A few counts support this clonotype. The chain is built from TRBV12-3 or TRBV12-4 and TRBJ2-2; D gene uncertain. Deletions cut 3 bases from V and 0 bases from J, with 5 bases between. The CDR3 contains 14 residues. CDR3 in DNA: TGTGCCAGCAGTTTTGTAGCGAACACCGGGGAGCTGTTTTTT. The encoded protein is CASSFVANTGELFF.

This clonotype was recorded a few times. The gene calls are TRBV7-9 and TRBJ1-2; tentative D call: TRBD1 (5 bases). Germline V gene sequence: CDR1 SEHNR, CDR2 FQNEAQ (reference sequence). The CDR3 has 17 residues. V lost 2 bases and J lost 8, with 24 bases in between. The CDR3 coding sequence is TGTGCCAGCAGCTTAATCCCCATAGCAGGGCCCTTCGAGGGCTACACCTTC. It translates to CASSLIPIAGPFEGYTF.

The chain is built from TRBV18 and TRBJ2-7; D unresolved. V was clipped by 1 base and J by 2 bases, with 9 bases between them. CDR1 is KGHSH, CDR2 LQKENI, per germline. CDR3 length equals 14 residues. The CDR3 DNA reads as TGTGCCAGCTCACCACGAGACTGGACCTACGAGCAGTACTTC. Translated, it gives CASSPRDWTYEQYF.